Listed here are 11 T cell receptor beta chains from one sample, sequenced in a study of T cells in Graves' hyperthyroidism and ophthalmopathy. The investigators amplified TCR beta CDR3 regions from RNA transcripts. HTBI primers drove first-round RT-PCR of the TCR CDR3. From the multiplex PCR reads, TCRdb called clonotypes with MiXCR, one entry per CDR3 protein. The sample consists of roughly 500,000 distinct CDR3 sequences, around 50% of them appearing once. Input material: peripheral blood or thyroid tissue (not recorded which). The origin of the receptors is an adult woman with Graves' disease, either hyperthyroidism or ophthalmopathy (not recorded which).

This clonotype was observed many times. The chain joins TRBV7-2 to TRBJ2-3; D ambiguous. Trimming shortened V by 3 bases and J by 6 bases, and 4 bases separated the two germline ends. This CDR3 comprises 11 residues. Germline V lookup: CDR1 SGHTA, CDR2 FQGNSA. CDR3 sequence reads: CASSLADTQYF. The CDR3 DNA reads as TGTGCCAGCAGCTTGGCTGATACGCAGTATTTT.

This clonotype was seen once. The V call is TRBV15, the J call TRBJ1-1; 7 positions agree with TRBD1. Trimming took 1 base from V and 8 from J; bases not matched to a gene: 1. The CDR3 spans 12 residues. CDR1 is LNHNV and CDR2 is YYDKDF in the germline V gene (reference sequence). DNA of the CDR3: TGTGCCACCAGCAGAGTGGACAGGGAAGCTTTCTTT. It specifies CATSRVDREAFF.

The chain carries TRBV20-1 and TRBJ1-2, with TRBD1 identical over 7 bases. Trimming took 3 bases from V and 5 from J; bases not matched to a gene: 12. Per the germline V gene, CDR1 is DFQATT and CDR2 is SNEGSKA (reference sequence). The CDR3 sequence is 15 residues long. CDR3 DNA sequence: TGCAGTGCTAGTCACCTAGGGGACAGTCTTTATGGCTACACCTTC. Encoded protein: CSASHLGDSLYGYTF.

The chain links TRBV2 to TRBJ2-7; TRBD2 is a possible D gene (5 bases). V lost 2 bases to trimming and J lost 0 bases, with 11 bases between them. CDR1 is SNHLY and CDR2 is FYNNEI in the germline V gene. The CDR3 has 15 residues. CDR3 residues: CASSERGLPSYEQYF. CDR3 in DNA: TGTGCCAGCAGTGAACGAGGACTCCCCTCCTACGAGCAGTACTTC.

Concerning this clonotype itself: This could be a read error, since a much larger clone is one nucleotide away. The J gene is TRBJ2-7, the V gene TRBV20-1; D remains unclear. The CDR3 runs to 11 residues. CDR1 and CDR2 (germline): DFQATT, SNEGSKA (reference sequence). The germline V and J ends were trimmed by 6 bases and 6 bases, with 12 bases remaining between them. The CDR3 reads CSAALNCEQYF. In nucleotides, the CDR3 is TGCAGTGCCGCCCTGAACTGCGAGCAGTACTTC.

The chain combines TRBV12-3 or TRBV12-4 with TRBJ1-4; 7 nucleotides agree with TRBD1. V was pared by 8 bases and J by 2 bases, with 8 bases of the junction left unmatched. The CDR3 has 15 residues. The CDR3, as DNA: TGTGCCAGCGGTTCCAGGGGGGGGACTAATGAAAAACTGTTTTTT. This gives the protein CASGSRGGTNEKLFF.

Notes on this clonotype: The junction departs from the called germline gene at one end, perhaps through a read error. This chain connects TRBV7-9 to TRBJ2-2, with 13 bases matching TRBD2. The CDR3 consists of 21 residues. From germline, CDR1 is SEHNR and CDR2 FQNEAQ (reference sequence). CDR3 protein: CASSPRAGLAGLLRNTGELSW. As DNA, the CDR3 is TGTGCCAGCAGCCCCAGGGCGGGACTAGCGGGACTTTTGCGGAACACCGGGGAGCTGTCTTGG.

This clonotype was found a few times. CDR3 bases: TGTGCCAGCAGTGGAAAGTTCAGGGGTAGTGCTAACTATGGCTACACCTTC. Translated, it gives CASSGKFRGSANYGYTF. The V gene is TRBV2, the J gene TRBJ1-2, with D perhaps matching TRBD1 (6 bases). The CDR3 is 17 amino acids. In germline, CDR1 is SNHLY, CDR2 FYNNEI. V lost 4 bases and J 0 bases, leaving 18 bases between the germline ends.

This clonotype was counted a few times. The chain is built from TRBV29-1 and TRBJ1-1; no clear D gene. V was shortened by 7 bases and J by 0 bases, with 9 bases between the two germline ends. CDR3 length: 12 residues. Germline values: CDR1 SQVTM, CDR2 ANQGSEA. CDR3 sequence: CSAKLLNTEAFF. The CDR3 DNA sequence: TGCAGCGCCAAACTCCTGAACACTGAAGCTTTCTTT.

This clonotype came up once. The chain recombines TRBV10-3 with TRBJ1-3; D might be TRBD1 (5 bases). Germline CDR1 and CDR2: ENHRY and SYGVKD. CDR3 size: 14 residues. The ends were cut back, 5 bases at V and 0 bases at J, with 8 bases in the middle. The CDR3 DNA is TGTGCCATCAGTTCAGGGTCCTCTGGAAACACCATATATTTT. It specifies CAISSGSSGNTIYF.

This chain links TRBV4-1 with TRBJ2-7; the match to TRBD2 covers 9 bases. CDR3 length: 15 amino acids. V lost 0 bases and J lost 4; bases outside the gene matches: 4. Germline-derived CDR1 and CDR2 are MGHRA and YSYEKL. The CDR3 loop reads CASSQDSAGGYEQYF. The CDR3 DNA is TGCGCCAGCAGCCAAGATTCAGCGGGAGGTTACGAGCAGTACTTC.